A selection of T cell receptor beta chains follows, all from one sample in a study of blood T cell repertoires in COVID-19. Sequenced by immunoSEQ multiplex PCR; TCRdb stores in-frame clones only, minus some. The sample includes about 220,000 clones, about 86% of them seen just once. The sample taken for sequencing was peripheral blood. Every receptor here comes from a woman aged 50 to 60 with COVID-19, enrolled during active disease. The CDR3 runs from the conserved cysteine through the conserved F or W.

V: TRBV21-1; CDR3: CASSKGRGTDTQYF
V: TRBV19; CDR3: CASSIDRWDRVNEQYF
V: TRBV27; CDR3: CASSLVGGYSNQPQHF
V: TRBV27; CDR3: CASSSRGRGNTIYF
V: TRBV28; CDR3: CASSSPGGRGTEAFF
V: TRBV5-1; CDR3: CASSSPGQSPIGANVLTF
V: TRBV6-5; CDR3: CASRRDRGGHTEAFF
V: TRBV19; CDR3: CASSIRLQGNEKLFF
V: TRBV18; CDR3: CASSLALDTEAFF
V: TRBV12-3/TRBV12-4; CDR3: CASRMGAGYGYTF
V: TRBV10-3; CDR3: CAISEGPGQGALHGYTF
V: TRBV5-6; CDR3: CASSLGQVGTDTQYF
V: TRBV7-2; CDR3: CASSLEGRLAYNSPLHF
V: TRBV20-1; CDR3: CSASPRRRQTYSNQPQHF